The 21 T cell receptor beta chains given below trace back to one sample, sequenced in a study of persistence of HIV-infected CD4 T cells. Cells were stimulated with CMV-infected fibroblast lysates at approximately 10 ug/mL. CD4+ T cells upregulating both CD40 ligand and CD69 were sorted as responding cells. Their antigens are not known. The immunoSEQ assay was version 4, run in survey mode. Measured with immunoSEQ multiplex PCR; TCRdb has only the in-frame clones, and not every one. The table lists around 7,500 clones, roughly two thirds of them singletons. Here the sequenced sample was CD4+ T cells sorted from PBMCs after approximately 19-hour stimulation, taken from a patient who received antiretroviral therapy. All receptors come from an adult man with HIV who was CMV-seropositive.

The V gene is TRBV7-2, the J gene TRBJ1-5; maybe TRBD1 (5 bases). Germline V gene sequence: CDR1 SGHTA, CDR2 FQGNSA. The CDR3 consists of 16 residues. Trimming pared 5 bases from V and 4 bases from J, leaving 18 bases between. DNA of the CDR3: TGTGCCAGCAGCCCCTTTGGGCCCCCAGGGAATCAGCCCCAGCATTTT. Its protein is CASSPFGPPGNQPQHF. Complete variable domain (other parts from reference TRBV7-2 and TRBJ1-5): GAGVSQSPSNKVTEKGKDVELRCDPISGHTALYWYRQSLGQGLEFLIYFQGNSAPDKSGLPSDRFSAERTGGSVSTLTIQRTQQEDSAVYLCASSPFGPPGNQPQHFGDGTRLSIL.

The rearrangement links TRBV12-3 or TRBV12-4 to TRBJ1-1, with D tentatively TRBD1 (5 bases). The V gene lost 6 bases and the J gene lost 11 bases, with 13 bases spanning the gap. The CDR3 runs to 11 residues. CDR3 nucleotides: TGTGCCAGCAGCACAGGAGGAGGGGCTTTCTTT. This codes for CASSTGGGAFF.

V and J are TRBV3-1 (or the pseudogene TRBV3-2) and TRBJ1-6; D gene unclear. The V end lost 0 bases, the J end lost 12 bases, and 9 bases lay between the germline ends. CDR1 and CDR2 (germline): LGHDT, YNNKEL (reference sequence). The CDR3 sequence is 13 residues long. CDR3 in DNA: TGTGCCAGCAGCCAAGATCTCACAGTACCCCTCCACTTT. It translates to CASSQDLTVPLHF.

The chain combines TRBV6-5 with TRBJ2-2; 9 nucleotides line up with TRBD1. Germline lookup yields CDR1 MNHEY and CDR2 SVGAGI. Trimming took 5 bases from V and 11 from J; bases not matched to a gene: 12. The CDR3 sequence is 15 residues long. CDR3 protein: CASSKLRRGQGELFF. In nucleotides, the CDR3 is TGTGCCAGCAGTAAACTTCGGAGGGGACAGGGCGAGCTGTTTTTT.

V gene TRBV3-1 (or the pseudogene TRBV3-2) combines with J gene TRBJ1-1; D uncertain. The length of the CDR3 is 13 residues. Germline CDR1 is LGHDT and CDR2 is YNNKEL (reference sequence). Trimming shortened V by 6 bases and J by 2 bases, and 10 bases separated the two germline ends. CDR3 loop: CASRLYQNTEAFF. CDR3 bases: TGTGCCAGCAGGCTATATCAAAACACTGAAGCTTTCTTT.

This clone was picked up a small number of times. The V and J genes are TRBV7-9 and TRBJ1-2; 7 bases line up with TRBD1. The germline gives CDR1 SEHNR, CDR2 FQNEAQ (reference sequence). Trimming took 3 bases from V and 7 from J; bases not matched to a gene: 8. The CDR3 sequence is 14 residues long. The CDR3 loop reads CASSLDRRRIGYTF. For the CDR3, the DNA is TGTGCCAGCAGCTTGGACAGGCGGAGGATTGGCTACACCTTC.

The J gene is TRBJ2-3, the V gene TRBV5-4; D unclear. V was cut by 0 bases and J by 0 bases, with 11 bases left in between. The CDR3 consists of 16 residues. In germline, CDR1 is SGHNT, CDR2 YYREEE (reference sequence). The chain's CDR3 is CASSLAQRASTDTQYF. Here the CDR3 DNA reads TGTGCCAGCAGCTTGGCCCAACGGGCTAGCACAGATACGCAGTATTTT.

This rearrangement joins TRBV5-5 to TRBJ2-7; 13 bases fit TRBD2. The CDR3 spans 14 residues. After removal of 4 bases from V and 7 bases from J, the junction contained 5 bases not matched to a gene. Looked up from germline, CDR1 is SGHKS and CDR2 is YYEKEE (reference sequence). The CDR3 sequence is CASSPQGLAGEQYF. CDR3 nucleotides: TGTGCCAGCAGCCCGCAGGGACTAGCGGGGGAGCAGTACTTC.

The V gene is TRBV5-1, the J gene TRBJ1-1, with D maybe TRBD1 (6 bases). Trimming shortened V by 5 bases and J by 6 bases, and 17 bases separated the two germline ends. Germline assignment: CDR1 SGHRS and CDR2 YFSETQ. The CDR3 consists of 14 residues. The DNA of the CDR3 is TGCGCCAGCAGATTAAGTCAGGGGCGAGCTGAAGCTTTCTTT. It specifies CASRLSQGRAEAFF.

The chain couples TRBV19 to TRBJ2-1, with 10 bases that match TRBD2. Germline V CDR1 and CDR2: LNHDA, SQIVND (reference sequence). The V segment lost 0 bases and the J segment 9 bases; nucleotides outside the gene matches: 11. CDR3 length equals 17 residues. CDR3 DNA sequence: TGTGCCAGTAGTATAGATGGGAGTAGCGGGAGGTGGGCTGAGCAGTTCTTC. Translating gives CASSIDGSSGRWAEQFF. The variable domain in full, with the rest retrieved from reference TRBV19 and TRBJ2-1, is DGGITQSPKYLFRKEGQNVTLSCEQNLNHDAMYWYRQDPGQGLRLIYYSQIVNDFQKGDIAEGYSVSREKKESFPLTVTSAQKNPTAFYLCASSIDGSSGRWAEQFFGPGTRLTVL.

The V and J genes are TRBV5-4 and TRBJ2-3, with 10 bases that match TRBD2. CDR1 SGHNT and CDR2 YYREEE come from the germline V gene (reference sequence). Unmatched junction bases numbered 10, after V lost 0 bases and J lost 3 bases. This CDR3 region has 18 residues. This CDR3 is CASSLEKIAGGRTDTQYF. In DNA, the CDR3 is TGTGCCAGCAGCTTGGAAAAAATAGCGGGGGGAAGAACAGATACGCAGTATTTT.

The chain employs TRBV24-1 and TRBJ2-3; no clear D gene. The CDR3 sequence is 13 residues long. Germline V gene sequence: CDR1 KGHDR, CDR2 SFDVKD. Between the trimmed V and J ends, which lost 0 bases and 0 bases, there was a span of 0 bases. The CDR3 region is CATSDLSTDTQYF. The CDR3 nucleotides are TGTGCCACCAGTGATTTGAGCACAGATACGCAGTATTTT.

The V call is TRBV2, the J call TRBJ1-5, with TRBD1 as a possible D gene (6 bases). Germline CDR1 reads SNHLY; CDR2 reads FYNNEI. The CDR3 consists of 14 residues. The V gene lost 5 bases and the J gene lost 4 bases, with 12 bases spanning the gap. This CDR3 is CASSLQGRNQPQHF. CDR3 coding DNA: TGTGCCAGCAGTTTACAGGGAAGGAATCAGCCCCAGCATTTT.

For the CDR3, the DNA is TGTGCCAGCAGGGCCTGGCAGAACCGCGAGGGCTACACCTTC. Translating gives CASRAWQNREGYTF. This rearrangement joins TRBV28 to TRBJ1-2; D remains ambiguous. Trimming took off 6 bases at V and 8 bases at J, with 19 bases between the two ends. Germline CDR1 and CDR2: MDHEN and SYDVKM. The CDR3 runs to 14 residues.

The chain links TRBV5-8 to TRBJ2-5, with 12 nucleotides matching TRBD2. V was pared by 1 base and J by 6 bases, with 7 bases of the junction left unmatched. The germline gives CDR1 SGHTS, CDR2 YDEGEE. The CDR3 extends over 16 amino acids. CDR3 residues: CASSLTSGGIVKTQYF. CDR3 bases: TGTGCCAGCAGCTTGACTAGCGGGGGGATCGTGAAGACCCAGTACTTC.

V and J are TRBV29-1 and TRBJ2-5; maybe TRBD2 (5 bases). Trimming removed 7 bases from V and 3 bases from J, with 18 bases in between. The germline V gene has CDR1 SQVTM and CDR2 ANQGSEA. The length of the CDR3 is 14 residues. The CDR3 region has the DNA TGCAGCGCTGCGGACTCTTCAAGGGAAGAGACCCAGTACTTC. Its translation: CSAADSSREETQYF.

This clone was seen only a few times. V usage is TRBV9 and J usage is TRBJ2-1, with D possibly being TRBD2 (5 bases). The germline V gene has CDR1 SGDLS and CDR2 YYNGEE. V was cut by 4 bases and J by 4 bases, with 12 bases left in between. The CDR3 contains 14 residues. As DNA, the CDR3 is TGTGCCAGCAGCCCTCAGACGGGGTACAATGAGCAGTTCTTC. The encoded protein is CASSPQTGYNEQFF. The whole variable domain, filled in from reference TRBV9 and TRBJ2-1, reads DSGVTQTPKHLITATGQRVTLRCSPRSGDLSVYWYQQSLDQGLQFLIQYYNGEERAKGNILERFSAQQFPDLHSELNLSSLELGDSALYFCASSPQTGYNEQFFGPGTRLTVL.

The rearrangement joins TRBV4-3 to TRBJ2-5, with D possibly being TRBD2 (6 bases). This CDR3 region has 14 residues. V was trimmed by 0 bases and J by 5 bases, leaving 10 bases between them. Looked up from germline, CDR1 is LGHNA and CDR2 is YSLEER. The CDR3 protein is CASSQDGGGETQYF. CDR3 nucleotide sequence: TGCGCCAGCAGCCAAGATGGTGGAGGGGAGACCCAGTACTTC.

The chain combines TRBV5-1 with TRBJ2-3, with 7 bases matching TRBD2. The CDR3 is 14 amino acids. After removal of 6 bases from V and 4 bases from J, the junction contained 8 bases not matched to a gene. CDR1 and CDR2 from the germline V gene are SGHRS and YFSETQ. CDR3 in DNA: TGCGCCAGCAACCGGGACTATCCCGCAGATACGCAGTATTTT. It specifies CASNRDYPADTQYF.

By sample fraction, this clone is medium-sized. J is TRBJ1-5 and V is TRBV5-6; D gene unclear. The CDR3 sequence is 14 residues long. Germline-derived CDR1 and CDR2 are SGHDT and YYEEEE. V lost 5 bases and J 1 base, leaving 10 bases between the germline ends. The CDR3 spells CASSRGISNQPQHF. Written as DNA, the CDR3 is TGTGCCAGCAGTCGGGGAATCAGCAATCAGCCCCAGCATTTT.

The V and J genes are TRBV5-1 and TRBJ1-2; D is undetermined. Trimming shortened V by 4 bases and J by 0 bases, and 10 bases separated the two germline ends. Per germline, CDR1 SGHRS and CDR2 YFSETQ. The CDR3 loop spans 14 amino acids. CDR3 nucleotide sequence: TGCGCCAGCAGCCCTGAACGCCCTAACTATGGCTACACCTTC. Encoded protein: CASSPERPNYGYTF.